Listed below are T cell receptor beta chains from one sample, sequenced in a study of response to subunit inactivated influenza vaccine. TCRdb analysed the RT-PCR reads with MiXCR anew, one entry per CDR3 protein. The table shows about 650,000 distinct CDR3 sequences, with around 14% occurring only once. The source was PBMCs from blood, collected 11 to 12 days after vaccination. These receptors originate from a man over 45 who received an inactivated influenza vaccine. CDR3s include the opening cysteine and the closing phenylalanine or tryptophan. A D gene is named only where the DNA matches it firmly. The size field is filled for only some rows; it gives once, few, many or a size class.

TRBJ2-1,17,TRBV28,TRBD1,many,CASTTLWTGVKGNEQFF,TGTGCCAGCACAACACTTTGGACAGGGGTTAAGGGGAATGAGCAGTTCTTC
TRBJ2-1,15,TRBV7-2,TRBD1,.,CASSSQGARLNEQFF,TGTGCCAGCAGCTCACAGGGGGCTCGATTAAATGAGCAGTTCTTC
TRBJ1-2,12,TRBV5-1,.,.,CASSFSSSGYTF,TGCGCCAGCAGCTTTTCATCATCTGGCTACACCTTC
TRBJ2-3,12,TRBV30,TRBD1,many,CAWRGQADTQYF,TGTGCCTGGAGGGGACAGGCAGATACGCAGTATTTT
TRBJ2-2,15,TRBV27,TRBD1,.,CASSPRTGIRGELFF,TGTGCCAGCAGTCCTAGGACAGGGATCCGTGGGGAGCTGTTTTTT
TRBJ2-3,15,TRBV10-3,.,.,CAISMAGGSTDTQYF,TGTGCCATCAGTATGGCTGGGGGGAGCACAGATACGCAGTATTTT
TRBJ2-3,14,TRBV20-1,TRBD1,few,CSAWPGQGADTQYF,TGCAGTGCTTGGCCGGGACAGGGCGCAGATACGCAGTATTTT
TRBJ2-2,16,TRBV12-3/TRBV12-4,.,.,CASSFEGVGGTGELFF,TGTGCCAGCAGTTTCGAGGGAGTTGGGGGCACCGGGGAGCTGTTTTTT
TRBJ1-5,14,TRBV20-1,.,few,CSARGRGNDQPQHF,TGCAGTGCTAGAGGGAGGGGTAATGATCAGCCCCAGCATTTT
TRBJ1-4,15,TRBV7-8,.,few,CASSPRGRENEKLFF,TGTGCCAGCAGCCCCCGGGGAAGGGAGAATGAAAAACTGTTTTTT
TRBJ1-5,15,TRBV6-2/TRBV6-3,.,few,CASSYSITSNQPQHF,TGTGCCAGCAGTTACTCTATTACAAGCAATCAGCCCCAGCATTTT
TRBJ2-3,17,TRBV5-1,TRBD2,.,CASSLALSAGSTDTQYF,TGCGCCAGCAGCTTGGCTCTGTCAGCGGGAAGCACAGATACGCAGTATTTT
TRBJ2-2,13,TRBV12-3/TRBV12-4,.,few,CASSFVGTGELFF,TGTGCCAGCAGTTTTGTAGGGACCGGGGAGCTGTTTTTT
TRBJ1-5,13,TRBV6-2/TRBV6-3,.,.,CASSWTGLMSQHF,TGTGCCAGCAGCTGGACGGGCCTTATGTCCCAGCATTTT
TRBJ2-3,15,TRBV20-1,TRBD2,few,CSATSGRLSPDTQYF,TGCAGTGCTACGAGCGGGAGATTGTCCCCAGATACGCAGTATTTT
TRBJ2-5,15,TRBV12-3/TRBV12-4,.,.,CASSPLGGGGETQYF,TGTGCCAGCAGCCCTTTAGGGGGAGGGGGAGAGACCCAGTACTTC
TRBJ1-2,12,TRBV20-1,.,few,CSARQGVYGYTF,TGCAGTGCTAGACAAGGGGTTTATGGCTACACCTTC
TRBJ2-5,14,TRBV18,.,few,CASSRGLNQETQYF,TGTGCCAGCTCGCGCGGTTTAAACCAAGAGACCCAGTACTTC
TRBJ1-2,15,TRBV10-1,TRBD1,.,CASTPRTGGNYGYTF,TGCGCCAGCACTCCACGGACAGGGGGTAACTATGGCTACACCTTC
TRBJ2-1,12,TRBV19,.,few,CASSTGVGEQFF,TGTGCCAGTAGTACGGGGGTTGGTGAGCAGTTCTTC
TRBJ1-2,15,TRBV28,TRBD1,.,CASNDRDRDSYGYTF,TGTGCCAGCAACGACCGGGACAGGGATTCCTATGGCTACACCTTC
TRBJ2-1,14,TRBV10-3,TRBD1,.,CAISEGTGNNEQFF,TGTGCCATCAGTGAGGGGACAGGAAACAATGAGCAGTTCTTC
TRBJ2-7,16,TRBV7-6,TRBD1,.,CASSNAFRDRENEQYF,TGTGCCAGCAGCAACGCATTCCGGGACAGGGAGAACGAGCAGTACTTC
TRBJ2-3,17,TRBV5-1,TRBD2,few,CASSLALAGGPTDTQYF,TGCGCCAGCAGCTTGGCTCTAGCGGGAGGACCCACAGATACGCAGTATTTT
TRBJ2-2,16,TRBV20-1,TRBD2,few,CSAPYRGLADTGELFF,TGCAGTGCCCCCTATAGGGGACTAGCGGACACCGGGGAGCTGTTTTTT
TRBJ2-2,15,TRBV3-1,.,.,CASSQELASTEELFF,TGTGCCAGCAGCCAAGAACTAGCCTCTACCGAGGAGCTGTTTTTT
TRBJ2-7,15,TRBV28,.,few,CASSEQGGRLYEQYF,TGTGCCAGCAGTGAACAGGGAGGCCGACTCTACGAGCAGTACTTC
TRBJ2-1,15,TRBV28,TRBD2,few,CASSLGLAVDNEQFF,TGTGCCAGCAGTTTAGGGCTAGCGGTGGACAATGAGCAGTTCTTC